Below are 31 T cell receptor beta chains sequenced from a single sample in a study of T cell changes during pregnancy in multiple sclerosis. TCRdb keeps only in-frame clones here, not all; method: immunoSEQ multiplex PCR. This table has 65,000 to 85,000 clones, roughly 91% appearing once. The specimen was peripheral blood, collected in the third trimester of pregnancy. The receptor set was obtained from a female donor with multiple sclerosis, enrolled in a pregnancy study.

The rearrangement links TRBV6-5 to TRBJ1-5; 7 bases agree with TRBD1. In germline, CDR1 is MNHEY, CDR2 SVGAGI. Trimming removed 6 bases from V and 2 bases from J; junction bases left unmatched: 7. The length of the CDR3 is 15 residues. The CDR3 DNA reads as TGTGCCAGCAGCCCGAAGAGGGGGCGCAATCAGCCCCAGCATTTT. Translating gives CASSPKRGRNQPQHF.

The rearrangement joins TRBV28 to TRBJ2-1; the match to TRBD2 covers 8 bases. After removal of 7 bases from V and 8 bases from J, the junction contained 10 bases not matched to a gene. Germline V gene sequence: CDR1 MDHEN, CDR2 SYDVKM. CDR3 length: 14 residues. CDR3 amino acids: CASTRTGGSDEQFF. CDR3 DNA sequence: TGTGCCAGCACCCGCACGGGAGGGAGCGATGAGCAGTTCTTC.

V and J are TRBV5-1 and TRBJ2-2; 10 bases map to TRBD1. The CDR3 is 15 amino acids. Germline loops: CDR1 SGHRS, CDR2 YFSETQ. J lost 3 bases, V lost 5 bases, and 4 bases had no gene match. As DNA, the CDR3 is TGCGCCAGCAGGCCGGGACAGGGGTACACCGGGGAGCTGTTTTTT. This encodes CASRPGQGYTGELFF.

CDR3 coding DNA: TGTGCCAGCAGCAGGGGACTTGGATACCGCAATGAGCAGTTCTTC. Translating it yields CASSRGLGYRNEQFF. The V call is TRBV7-9, the J call TRBJ2-1, with a weak D call TRBD2 (6 bases). The CDR3 runs 15 residues. CDR1 is SEHNR and CDR2 is FQNEAQ in the germline V gene (reference sequence). Trimming cost V 5 bases and J 6 bases, with 17 bases left between them. The whole variable domain, remainder taken from reference TRBV7-9 and TRBJ2-1, is DTGVSQNPRHKITKRGQNVTFRCDPISEHNRLYWYRQTLGQGPEFLTYFQNEAQLEKSRLLSDRFSAERPKGSFSTLEIQRTEQGDSAMYLCASSRGLGYRNEQFFGPGTRLTVL.

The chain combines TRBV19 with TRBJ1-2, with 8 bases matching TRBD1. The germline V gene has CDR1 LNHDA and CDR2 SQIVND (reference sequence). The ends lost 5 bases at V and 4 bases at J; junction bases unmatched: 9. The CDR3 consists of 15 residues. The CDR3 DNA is TGTGCCAGTAGTCTCTACAGGGGGAAGGGCTATGGCTACACCTTC. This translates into CASSLYRGKGYGYTF.

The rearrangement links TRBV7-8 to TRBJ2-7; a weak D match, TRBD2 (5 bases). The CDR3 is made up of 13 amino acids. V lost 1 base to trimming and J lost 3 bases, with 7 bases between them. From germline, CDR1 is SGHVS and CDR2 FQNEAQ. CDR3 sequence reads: CASSLGGDYEQYF. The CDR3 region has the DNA TGTGCCAGCAGCTTAGGGGGAGACTACGAGCAGTACTTC.

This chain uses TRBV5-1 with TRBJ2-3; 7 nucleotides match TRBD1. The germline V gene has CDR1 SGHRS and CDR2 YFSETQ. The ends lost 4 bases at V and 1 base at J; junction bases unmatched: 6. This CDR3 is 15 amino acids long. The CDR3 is CASSLIGQGTDTQYF. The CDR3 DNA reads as TGCGCCAGCAGCCTCATCGGACAGGGCACAGATACGCAGTATTTT.

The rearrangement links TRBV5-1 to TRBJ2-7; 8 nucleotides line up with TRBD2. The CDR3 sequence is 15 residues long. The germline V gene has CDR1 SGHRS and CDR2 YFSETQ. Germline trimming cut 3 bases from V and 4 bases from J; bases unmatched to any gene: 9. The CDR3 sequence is CASSYGAGEKYEQYF. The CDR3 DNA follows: TGCGCCAGCAGCTACGGAGCGGGGGAGAAATACGAGCAGTACTTC.

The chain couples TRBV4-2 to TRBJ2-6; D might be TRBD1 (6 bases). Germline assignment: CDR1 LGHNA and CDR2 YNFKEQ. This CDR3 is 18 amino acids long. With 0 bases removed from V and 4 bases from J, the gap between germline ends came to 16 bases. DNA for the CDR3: TGTGCCAGCAGCCAAGAGCAGAGGGGGTCTGTAGGGGCCAACGTCCTGACTTTC. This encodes CASSQEQRGSVGANVLTF.

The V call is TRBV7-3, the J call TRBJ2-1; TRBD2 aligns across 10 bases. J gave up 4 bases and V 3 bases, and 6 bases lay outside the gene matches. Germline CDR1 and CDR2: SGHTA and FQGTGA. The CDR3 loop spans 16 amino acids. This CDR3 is CASSLTFSGGYNEQFF. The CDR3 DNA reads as TGTGCCAGCAGCTTGACTTTTAGCGGGGGGTACAATGAGCAGTTCTTC.

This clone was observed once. CDR3: CAISESQVGEALHF. The CDR3 DNA reads TGTGCCATCAGTGAGTCCCAGGTCGGGGAGGCCCTCCACTTT. The chain recombines TRBV10-3 with TRBJ1-6; D ambiguous. The V end lost 0 bases, the J end lost 14 bases, and 14 bases lay between the germline ends. Germline V gene lookup returns CDR1 ENHRY and CDR2 SYGVKD. The CDR3 totals 14 residues.

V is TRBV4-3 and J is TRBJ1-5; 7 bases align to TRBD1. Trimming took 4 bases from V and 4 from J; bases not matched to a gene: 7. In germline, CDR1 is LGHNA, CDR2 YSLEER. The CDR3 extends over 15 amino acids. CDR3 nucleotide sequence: TGCGCCAGCAGCCTGGTCCAGGGGGATAATCAGCCCCAGCATTTT. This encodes CASSLVQGDNQPQHF.

As DNA, the CDR3 is TGCGCCAGCAGCCCGAATAGAGGAAACACCATATATTTT. The encoded protein is CASSPNRGNTIYF. The chain carries TRBV4-3 and TRBJ1-3; D is unclear. Germline V gives CDR1 LGHNA, CDR2 YSLEER. The CDR3 contains 13 residues. Trimming pared 4 bases from V and 4 bases from J, leaving 8 bases between.

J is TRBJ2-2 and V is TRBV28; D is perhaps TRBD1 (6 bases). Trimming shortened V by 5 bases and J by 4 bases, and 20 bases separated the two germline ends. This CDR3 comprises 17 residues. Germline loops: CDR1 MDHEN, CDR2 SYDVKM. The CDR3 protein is CASSGGLTGRGTGELFF. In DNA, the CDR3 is TGTGCCAGCAGTGGTGGGCTAACAGGGCGAGGCACCGGGGAGCTGTTTTTT.

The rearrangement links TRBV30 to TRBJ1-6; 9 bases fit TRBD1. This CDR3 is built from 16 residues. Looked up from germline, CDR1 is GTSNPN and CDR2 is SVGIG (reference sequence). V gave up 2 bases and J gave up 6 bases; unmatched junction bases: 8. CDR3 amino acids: CAWSTTPGQGNSPLHF. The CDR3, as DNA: TGTGCCTGGAGTACGACACCGGGACAGGGTAATTCACCCCTCCACTTT. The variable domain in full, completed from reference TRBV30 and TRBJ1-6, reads SQTIHQWPATLVQPVGSPLSLECTVEGTSNPNLYWYRQAAGRGLQLLFYSVGIGQISSEVPQNLSASRPQDRQFILSSKKLLLSDSGFYLCAWSTTPGQGNSPLHFGNGTRLTVT.

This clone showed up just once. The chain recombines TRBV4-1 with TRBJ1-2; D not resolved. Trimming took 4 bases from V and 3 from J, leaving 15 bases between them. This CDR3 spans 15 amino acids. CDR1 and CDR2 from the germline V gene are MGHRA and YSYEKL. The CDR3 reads CASSPRAAVDYGYTF. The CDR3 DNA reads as TGCGCCAGCAGCCCACGAGCGGCGGTCGACTATGGCTACACCTTC.

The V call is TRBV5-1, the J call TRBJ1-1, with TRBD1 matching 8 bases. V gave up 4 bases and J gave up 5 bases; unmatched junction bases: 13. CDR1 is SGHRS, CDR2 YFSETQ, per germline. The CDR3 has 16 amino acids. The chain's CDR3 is CASSAIPGGAETEAFF. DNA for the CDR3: TGCGCCAGCAGCGCAATCCCAGGGGGCGCAGAGACTGAAGCTTTCTTT.

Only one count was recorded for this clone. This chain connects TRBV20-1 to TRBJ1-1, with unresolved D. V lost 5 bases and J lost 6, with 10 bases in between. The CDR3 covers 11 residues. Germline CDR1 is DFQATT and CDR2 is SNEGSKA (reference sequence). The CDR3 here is CSAFNWPEAFF. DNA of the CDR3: TGCAGTGCTTTTAATTGGCCTGAAGCTTTCTTT.

CDR3 amino acids: CASSVMGQGGEKLFF. The CDR3 DNA sequence: TGTGCCAGCAGCGTAATGGGACAGGGGGGTGAAAAACTGTTTTTT. The rearrangement uses TRBV9 and TRBJ1-4; TRBD1 matches 11 bases. The CDR3 totals 15 residues. Germline-derived CDR1 and CDR2 are SGDLS and YYNGEE. The V segment lost 1 base and the J segment 7 bases; nucleotides outside the gene matches: 3.

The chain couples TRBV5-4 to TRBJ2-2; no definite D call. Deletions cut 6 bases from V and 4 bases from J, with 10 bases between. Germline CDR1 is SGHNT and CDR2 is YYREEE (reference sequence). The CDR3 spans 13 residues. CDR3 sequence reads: CASTSPGTGELFF. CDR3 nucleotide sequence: TGTGCCAGCACGAGTCCCGGCACCGGGGAGCTGTTTTTT.

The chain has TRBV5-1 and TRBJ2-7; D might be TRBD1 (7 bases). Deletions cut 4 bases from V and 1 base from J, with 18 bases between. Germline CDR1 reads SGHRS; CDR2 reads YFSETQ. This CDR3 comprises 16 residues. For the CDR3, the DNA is TGCGCCAGCAGCAAGGGGGGCAGGGGGATGTCCTACGAGCAGTACTTC. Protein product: CASSKGGRGMSYEQYF. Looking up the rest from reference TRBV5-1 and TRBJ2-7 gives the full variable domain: KAGVTQTPRYLIKTRGQQVTLSCSPISGHRSVSWYQQTPGQGLQFLFEYFSETQRNKGNFPGRFSGRQFSNSRSEMNVSTLELGDSALYLCASSKGGRGMSYEQYFGPGTRLTVT.

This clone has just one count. Written as DNA, the CDR3 is TGTGCCAGCAGGGGGAGCGGCACAGATACGCAGTATTTT. This sequence encodes CASRGSGTDTQYF. The genes are TRBV7-2 and TRBJ2-3, with a weak D call TRBD2 (5 bases). The CDR3 covers 13 residues. V dropped 6 bases and J dropped 1 base, with 8 bases sitting between them. The germline V gene encodes CDR1 SGHTA and CDR2 FQGNSA.

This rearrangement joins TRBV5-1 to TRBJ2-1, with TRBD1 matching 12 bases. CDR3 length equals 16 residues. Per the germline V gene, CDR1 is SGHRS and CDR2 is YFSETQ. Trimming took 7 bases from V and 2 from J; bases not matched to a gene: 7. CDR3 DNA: TGCGCCAGCGGCTGGGGGACAGGGGGCACCTACAATGAGCAGTTCTTC. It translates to CASGWGTGGTYNEQFF.

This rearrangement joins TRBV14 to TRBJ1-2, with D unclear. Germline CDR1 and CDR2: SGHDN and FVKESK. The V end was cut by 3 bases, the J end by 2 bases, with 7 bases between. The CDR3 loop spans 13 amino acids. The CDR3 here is CASSHSGNYGYTF. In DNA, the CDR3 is TGTGCCAGCAGCCACTCGGGAAACTATGGCTACACCTTC. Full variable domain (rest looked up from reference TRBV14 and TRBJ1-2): EAGVTQFPSHSVIEKGQTVTLRCDPISGHDNLYWYRRVMGKEIKFLLHFVKESKQDESGMPNNRFLAERTGGTYSTLKVQPAELEDSGVYFCASSHSGNYGYTFGSGTRLTVV.

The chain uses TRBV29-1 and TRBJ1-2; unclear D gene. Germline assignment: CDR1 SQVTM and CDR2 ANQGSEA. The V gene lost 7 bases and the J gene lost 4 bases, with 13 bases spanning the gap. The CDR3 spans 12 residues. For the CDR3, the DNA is TGCAGCGCCGACACCTTAGGCTATGGCTACACCTTC. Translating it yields CSADTLGYGYTF. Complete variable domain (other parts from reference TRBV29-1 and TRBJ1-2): SAVISQKPSRDICQRGTSLTIQCQVDSQVTMMFWYRQQPGQSLTLIATANQGSEATYESGFVIDKFPISRPNLTFSTLTVSNMSPEDSSIYLCSADTLGYGYTFGSGTRLTVV.

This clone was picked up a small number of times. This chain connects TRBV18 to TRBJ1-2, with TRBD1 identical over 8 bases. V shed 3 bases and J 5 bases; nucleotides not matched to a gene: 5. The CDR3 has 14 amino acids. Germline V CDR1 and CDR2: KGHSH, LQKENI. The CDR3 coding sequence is TGTGCCAGCTCACCGTCCGGACAGGGTTATGGCTACACCTTC. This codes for CASSPSGQGYGYTF.

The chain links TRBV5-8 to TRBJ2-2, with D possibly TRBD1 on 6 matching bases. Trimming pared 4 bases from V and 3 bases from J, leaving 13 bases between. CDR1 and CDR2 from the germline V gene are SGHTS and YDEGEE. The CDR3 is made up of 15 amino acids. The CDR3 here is CASSLRQAYTGELFF. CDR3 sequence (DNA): TGTGCCAGCAGCCTCAGACAGGCTTACACCGGGGAGCTGTTTTTT.

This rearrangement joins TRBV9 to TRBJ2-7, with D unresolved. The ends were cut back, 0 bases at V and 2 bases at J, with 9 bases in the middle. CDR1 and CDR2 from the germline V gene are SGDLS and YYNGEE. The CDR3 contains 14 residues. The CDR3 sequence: CASSVAQVPYEQYF. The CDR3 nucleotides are TGTGCCAGCAGCGTAGCGCAGGTTCCCTACGAGCAGTACTTC. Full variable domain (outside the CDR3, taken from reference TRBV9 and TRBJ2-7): DSGVTQTPKHLITATGQRVTLRCSPRSGDLSVYWYQQSLDQGLQFLIQYYNGEERAKGNILERFSAQQFPDLHSELNLSSLELGDSALYFCASSVAQVPYEQYFGPGTRLTVT.

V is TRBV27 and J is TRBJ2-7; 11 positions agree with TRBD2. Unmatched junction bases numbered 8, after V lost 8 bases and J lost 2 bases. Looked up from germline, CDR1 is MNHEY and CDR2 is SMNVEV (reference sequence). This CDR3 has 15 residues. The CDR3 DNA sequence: TGTGCCAGCCCGTTAGCGGGGGGGCAGACCTACGAGCAGTACTTC. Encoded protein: CASPLAGGQTYEQYF.

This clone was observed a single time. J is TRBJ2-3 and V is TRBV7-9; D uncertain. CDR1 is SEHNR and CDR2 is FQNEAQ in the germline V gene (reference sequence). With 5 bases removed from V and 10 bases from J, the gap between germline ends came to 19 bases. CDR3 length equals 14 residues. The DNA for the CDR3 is TGTGCCAGCAGCCCCGCCCTGACTTCCTTTCCGCAGTATTTT. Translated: CASSPALTSFPQYF.

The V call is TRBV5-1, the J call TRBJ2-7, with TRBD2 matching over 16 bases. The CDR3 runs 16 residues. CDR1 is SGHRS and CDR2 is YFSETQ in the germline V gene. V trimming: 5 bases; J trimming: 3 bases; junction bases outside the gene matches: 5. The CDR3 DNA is TGCGCCAGCAGTTTCGGGACTAGCGGGGGGGGCTACGAGCAGTACTTC. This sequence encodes CASSFGTSGGGYEQYF. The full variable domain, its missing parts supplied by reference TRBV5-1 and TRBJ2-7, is KAGVTQTPRYLIKTRGQQVTLSCSPISGHRSVSWYQQTPGQGLQFLFEYFSETQRNKGNFPGRFSGRQFSNSRSEMNVSTLELGDSALYLCASSFGTSGGGYEQYFGPGTRLTVT.